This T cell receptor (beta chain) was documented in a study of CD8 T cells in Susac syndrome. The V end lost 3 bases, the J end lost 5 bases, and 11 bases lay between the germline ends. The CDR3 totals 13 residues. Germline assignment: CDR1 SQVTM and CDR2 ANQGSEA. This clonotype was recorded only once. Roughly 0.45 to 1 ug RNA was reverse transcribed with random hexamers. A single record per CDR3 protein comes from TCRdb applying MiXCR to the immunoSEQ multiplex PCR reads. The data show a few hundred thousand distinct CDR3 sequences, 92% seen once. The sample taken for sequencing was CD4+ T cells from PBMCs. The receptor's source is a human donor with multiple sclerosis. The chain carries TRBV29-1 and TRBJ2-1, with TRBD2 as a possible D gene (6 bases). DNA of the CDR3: TGCAGCGTTGACACGGGACTCCACAATGAGCAGTTCTTC. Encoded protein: CSVDTGLHNEQFF.